This record looks at one T cell receptor beta chain sequence and its context. Antigen: not known. The record originates from a study of T cell repertoires in cytomegalovirus infection. Across the study: Recently identified HLA-C-restricted CMV epitopes were among the peptides used. Public TCR beta signatures marked donors with CMV infection and the matching HLA.

The CDR3 is 12 amino acids. Per the germline V gene, CDR1 is SGDLS and CDR2 is YYNGEE. The V and J ends lost 3 bases and 7 bases respectively, with 7 bases between them. TCRdb redid the calling of the reads with MiXCR, one entry per CDR3 protein. The sample records 110,000 or so distinct CDR3 sequences, around 31% being singletons. Broader study findings: HLA-C-restricted CMV clonotypes gave the most frequent clonotype in two of eight donors. Individuals carrying CMV plus the relevant HLA were identified by cumulative frequency of public TCR beta families.

The chain has TRBV9 and TRBJ2-2; perhaps TRBD2 as D (5 bases). This receptor was identified in a human donor in good health (CMV status not recorded). Some clones in this sample may be carry-over from other donors' samples. The sample here was CD8+ T cells from cultured PBMCs, taken from culture after CMV antigen stimulation. DNA of the CDR3: TGTGCCAGCAGCGCGGGGAGCGGGGAGCTGTTTTTT. This codes for CASSAGSGELFF.